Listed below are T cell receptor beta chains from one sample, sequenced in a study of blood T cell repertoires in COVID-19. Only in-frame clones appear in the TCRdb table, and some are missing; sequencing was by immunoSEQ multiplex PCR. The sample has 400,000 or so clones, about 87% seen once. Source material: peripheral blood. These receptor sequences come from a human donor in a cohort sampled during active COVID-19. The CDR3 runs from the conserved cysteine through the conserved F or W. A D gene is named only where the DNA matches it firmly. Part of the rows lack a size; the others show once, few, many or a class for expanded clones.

cdr3_aa: CAWSYRAYEQYF; cdr3_nt: TGTGCCTGGAGTTACAGGGCCTACGAGCAGTACTTC; clone_size: NA; d_call: NA; v_call: TRBV30; j_call: TRBJ2-7
cdr3_aa: CASIVAGGPYEQYF; cdr3_nt: TGTGCCAGTATCGTAGCGGGGGGCCCCTACGAGCAGTACTTC; clone_size: NA; d_call: TRBD2; v_call: TRBV19; j_call: TRBJ2-7
cdr3_aa: CASTQGGDSTDTQYF; cdr3_nt: TGTGCCAGCACTCAAGGGGGGGACAGCACAGATACGCAGTATTTT; clone_size: NA; d_call: NA; v_call: TRBV28; j_call: TRBJ2-3
cdr3_aa: CASSWTTGYQETQYF; cdr3_nt: TGTGCCAGCAGCTGGACCACAGGTTACCAAGAGACCCAGTACTTC; clone_size: NA; d_call: NA; v_call: TRBV7-6; j_call: TRBJ2-5
cdr3_aa: CAWREGQGYTEAFF; cdr3_nt: TGTGCCTGGAGGGAGGGGCAGGGCTACACTGAAGCTTTCTTT; clone_size: NA; d_call: NA; v_call: TRBV30; j_call: TRBJ1-1
cdr3_aa: CASSGQGLFDEQYF; cdr3_nt: TGCGCCAGCAGTGGACAGGGACTGTTCGACGAGCAGTACTTC; clone_size: NA; d_call: NA; v_call: TRBV10-1; j_call: TRBJ2-7
cdr3_aa: CASIWQGEETQYF; cdr3_nt: TGTGCCAGCATCTGGCAGGGTGAGGAGACCCAGTACTTC; clone_size: many; d_call: NA; v_call: TRBV2; j_call: TRBJ2-5
cdr3_aa: CASREGADGYTF; cdr3_nt: TGTGCCAGCAGGGAGGGGGCGGACGGCTACACCTTC; clone_size: once; d_call: TRBD1; v_call: TRBV25-1; j_call: TRBJ1-2
cdr3_aa: CASSLGTGELHEQYF; cdr3_nt: TGCGCCAGCAGCCTCGGGACAGGTGAATTACACGAGCAGTACTTC; clone_size: NA; d_call: TRBD1; v_call: TRBV4-1; j_call: TRBJ2-7
cdr3_aa: CASSFSAGYGYTF; cdr3_nt: TGTGCCAGCAGTTTTAGCGCGGGCTATGGCTACACCTTC; clone_size: NA; d_call: NA; v_call: TRBV27; j_call: TRBJ1-2
cdr3_aa: CASSLGTGYGYTF; cdr3_nt: TGTGCCAGCAGCTTAGGGACAGGCTATGGCTACACCTTC; clone_size: many; d_call: TRBD1; v_call: TRBV7-9; j_call: TRBJ1-2
cdr3_aa: CASSPQGYGQPQHF; cdr3_nt: TGTGCCAGTAGTCCACAGGGGTATGGTCAGCCCCAGCATTTT; clone_size: NA; d_call: TRBD1; v_call: TRBV19; j_call: TRBJ1-5
cdr3_aa: CASSYSAGPGYEQYF; cdr3_nt: TGTGCCAGCAGTTACTCGGCGGGGCCAGGCTACGAGCAGTACTTC; clone_size: NA; d_call: NA; v_call: TRBV6-5; j_call: TRBJ2-7
cdr3_aa: CASSQGGQGAAYGYTF; cdr3_nt: TGCGCCAGCAGCCAAGGTGGACAGGGGGCTGCCTATGGCTACACCTTC; clone_size: few; d_call: TRBD1; v_call: TRBV4-1; j_call: TRBJ1-2
cdr3_aa: CATGLQDLNEAFF; cdr3_nt: TGTGCCACTGGGCTACAGGACCTAAATGAAGCTTTCTTT; clone_size: NA; d_call: NA; v_call: TRBV10-3; j_call: TRBJ1-1
cdr3_aa: CASSPTGSTDTQYF; cdr3_nt: TGTGCCAGCAGCCCCACGGGGAGCACAGATACGCAGTATTTT; clone_size: NA; d_call: NA; v_call: TRBV11-1; j_call: TRBJ2-3
cdr3_aa: CASSQGGGRARFHEQYF; cdr3_nt: TGCGCCAGCAGCCAAGGGGGAGGGAGGGCCCGATTCCACGAGCAGTACTTC; clone_size: NA; d_call: TRBD2; v_call: TRBV4-1; j_call: TRBJ2-7
cdr3_aa: CASSYAGGYNEQFF; cdr3_nt: TGTGCCAGCAGTTATGCGGGGGGCTACAATGAGCAGTTCTTC; clone_size: NA; d_call: TRBD2; v_call: TRBV6-2/TRBV6-3; j_call: TRBJ2-1
cdr3_aa: CASKDRTGVLNTEAFF; cdr3_nt: TGTGCCAGCAAAGATCGGACAGGGGTACTCAACACTGAAGCTTTCTTT; clone_size: NA; d_call: TRBD1; v_call: TRBV27; j_call: TRBJ1-1
cdr3_aa: CASSVLAGGTEGEQFF; cdr3_nt: TGTGCCAGCAGTGTTCTAGCGGGAGGGACCGAGGGTGAGCAGTTCTTC; clone_size: few; d_call: TRBD2; v_call: TRBV6-1; j_call: TRBJ2-1
cdr3_aa: CASSRGTGGEQYF; cdr3_nt: TGTGCCAGCAGTAGAGGGACAGGGGGCGAGCAGTACTTC; clone_size: NA; d_call: TRBD1; v_call: TRBV2; j_call: TRBJ2-7
cdr3_aa: CASSRTGGSNQPQHF; cdr3_nt: TGTGCCAGTAGTAGGACAGGGGGTAGCAATCAGCCCCAGCATTTT; clone_size: NA; d_call: TRBD1; v_call: TRBV19; j_call: TRBJ1-5
cdr3_aa: CASSPGQTDQPQHF; cdr3_nt: TGTGCCAGCAGTCCAGGACAGACGGATCAGCCCCAGCATTTT; clone_size: few; d_call: NA; v_call: TRBV28; j_call: TRBJ1-5
cdr3_aa: CASSLGGPSTDTQYF; cdr3_nt: TGTGCCAGCAGTTTGGGGGGACCTAGCACAGATACGCAGTATTTT; clone_size: NA; d_call: NA; v_call: TRBV27; j_call: TRBJ2-3
cdr3_aa: CASSQTSEVSYEQYF; cdr3_nt: TGCGCCAGCAGCCAGACTAGCGAGGTCTCCTACGAGCAGTACTTC; clone_size: NA; d_call: TRBD2; v_call: TRBV5-1; j_call: TRBJ2-7
cdr3_aa: CASSPDRARNTIYF; cdr3_nt: TGTGCCAGCAGCCCGGACAGGGCCAGAAACACCATATATTTT; clone_size: few; d_call: TRBD1; v_call: TRBV11-1; j_call: TRBJ1-3
cdr3_aa: CASKEGYTGELFF; cdr3_nt: TGTGCCAGCAAGGAGGGGTACACCGGGGAGCTGTTTTTT; clone_size: NA; d_call: NA; v_call: TRBV2; j_call: TRBJ2-2
cdr3_aa: CASSESRLAGMNTGELFF; cdr3_nt: TGCGCCAGCAGTGAGTCCCGACTAGCGGGAATGAACACCGGGGAGCTGTTTTTT; clone_size: NA; d_call: TRBD2; v_call: TRBV10-1; j_call: TRBJ2-2
cdr3_aa: CASSLQGHPYEQYF; cdr3_nt: TGTGCCAGTAGCCTACAGGGCCACCCCTACGAGCAGTACTTC; clone_size: NA; d_call: NA; v_call: TRBV19; j_call: TRBJ2-7
cdr3_aa: CASSPTLHRGNTIYF; cdr3_nt: TGTGCCAGCAGCCCAACCCTCCACAGGGGAAACACCATATATTTT; clone_size: once; d_call: NA; v_call: TRBV6-5; j_call: TRBJ1-3
cdr3_aa: CASSVPGGGNEQFF; cdr3_nt: TGTGCCAGCAGCGTCCCCGGGGGTGGGAATGAGCAGTTCTTC; clone_size: NA; d_call: NA; v_call: TRBV7-9; j_call: TRBJ2-1
cdr3_aa: CASSIAGDEQFF; cdr3_nt: TGTGCCAGTAGTATAGCAGGTGATGAGCAGTTCTTC; clone_size: once; d_call: NA; v_call: TRBV19; j_call: TRBJ2-1
cdr3_aa: CASSVARDSLYEQYF; cdr3_nt: TGTGCCAGCAGCGTAGCCCGGGACAGCCTCTACGAGCAGTACTTC; clone_size: NA; d_call: TRBD1; v_call: TRBV9; j_call: TRBJ2-7
cdr3_aa: CASREGDASTDTQYF; cdr3_nt: TGCGCCAGCCGCGAGGGGGACGCTAGCACAGATACGCAGTATTTT; clone_size: NA; d_call: NA; v_call: TRBV5-1; j_call: TRBJ2-3
cdr3_aa: CASSLGGGTAYEQYF; cdr3_nt: TGCGCCAGCAGCTTGGGGGGAGGCACGGCCTACGAGCAGTACTTC; clone_size: NA; d_call: NA; v_call: TRBV5-1; j_call: TRBJ2-7
cdr3_aa: CASRGLATEQYF; cdr3_nt: TGTGCCAGCAGGGGACTAGCGACCGAGCAGTACTTC; clone_size: NA; d_call: TRBD2; v_call: TRBV12-3/TRBV12-4; j_call: TRBJ2-7
cdr3_aa: CASSSGLAVYNEQFF; cdr3_nt: TGTGCCAGCAGCTCGGGACTAGCGGTCTACAATGAGCAGTTCTTC; clone_size: NA; d_call: TRBD2; v_call: TRBV7-3; j_call: TRBJ2-1
cdr3_aa: CSVDLSRGDYGYTF; cdr3_nt: TGCAGCGTTGACTTATCCCGAGGAGACTATGGCTACACCTTC; clone_size: NA; d_call: NA; v_call: TRBV29-1; j_call: TRBJ1-2
cdr3_aa: CASSASTTGGGGYTF; cdr3_nt: TGTGCCAGCAGCGCCTCTACCACAGGGGGCGGTGGCTACACCTTC; clone_size: few; d_call: TRBD1; v_call: TRBV9; j_call: TRBJ1-2
cdr3_aa: CASGLQGSPLHF; cdr3_nt: TGTGCCAGCGGTCTACAGGGGTCACCCCTCCACTTT; clone_size: NA; d_call: TRBD1; v_call: TRBV19; j_call: TRBJ1-6